This TCR beta chain appears in the sequencing data of a study of blood T cell repertoires in COVID-19. Recruits, aged about 18 to 90 years, lived in 24 US areas. Grouping used clinical history reported by participants in a survey and questionnaire. Each recovered donor of Cohort 3 presented with two negative PCRs, clearance, or symptom resolution. Generated by immunoSEQ multiplex PCR, the TCRdb table keeps only in-frame clones and is missing some. Altogether a few hundred thousand clones are present, about 87% being singletons, with the ten largest covering about 10%. In germline, CDR1 is SQVTM, CDR2 ANQGSEA. With 7 bases removed from V and 7 bases from J, the gap between germline ends came to 14 bases. The CDR3 runs 13 residues.

The receptor comes from a woman between 50 and 59 years old who had recovered from COVID-19. What was sequenced was PBMCs or T cells enriched from blood (not recorded which). The chain couples TRBV29-1 to TRBJ1-6, with TRBD1 as a possible D gene (6 bases). The CDR3 here is CSARDTANSPLHF. The CDR3, as DNA: TGCAGCGCCCGGGACACCGCCAATTCACCCCTCCACTTT.